The present TCR beta chain was sequenced within a study of beta chain features in type 1 diabetes. Study-level findings and limits: TCRB CDR3 length was moderately but significantly reduced in all four CD4+ subsets of Type 1 diabetes patients.

CDR3 length: 15 residues. Trimming stripped 2 bases from V and 7 bases from J, with 17 bases between. Germline-derived CDR1 and CDR2 are MDHEN and SYDVKM. What was sequenced were expressed TCRB transcripts, since all of the isolated RNA had been reverse transcribed. Produced via immunoSEQ multiplex PCR; TCRdb's table is partial and in-frame only. The sample lists roughly 260,000 clones, 11% occurring once. As regards this clone: Its matching antigen is unknown.

Sequencing was performed on naive CD4+ T cells from blood. V usage is TRBV28 and J usage is TRBJ1-1, with a possible D match to TRBD1 (6 bases). The clonotype comes from a man aged 25 to 40 with type 1 diabetes. The CDR3 spells CASSLASQGRVEAFF. The CDR3 bases are TGTGCCAGCAGTTTAGCGTCGCAGGGGCGGGTTGAAGCTTTCTTT.